Sequencing of this TCR beta chain was carried out in a study of T cells after yellow fever vaccination. Study conclusions and caveats: Detected again after the booster were most primary-vaccination clones, at about 96% CD4 and approximately 90% CD8.

A single count supports this clonotype. The antigen remains undetermined. The 5'RACE template-switching step produced TCR cDNA and added a universal primer site and UMIs. TCRdb processed the 5' RACE reads anew with MiXCR; each CDR3 protein has one entry. The table has about 340,000 distinct CDR3 sequences, under 15% seen once. Trimming took off 3 bases at V and 5 bases at J, with 11 bases between the two ends. This CDR3 has 14 residues. The V gene's germline CDR1 is SNHLY and CDR2 FYNNEI. This material consisted of CD4+ T cells sorted from PBMCs, taken 15 days after the yellow fever booster vaccination. The chain combines TRBV2 with TRBJ1-5; D is uncertain. The sequence was obtained from a man aged 18 to 29 who received the YFV17D yellow fever vaccine. CDR3 loop: CASSEGWGDQPQHF. In nucleotides, the CDR3 is TGTGCCAGCAGTGAGGGTTGGGGTGATCAGCCCCAGCATTTT.